These 25 T cell receptor beta chains were sequenced from one sample in a study of cytomegalovirus exposure and HLA in healthy donors. PCR used 60 Vbeta primers and 13 Jbeta primers. Repertoires were generated with immunoSEQ multiplex PCR, while TCRdb's copy carries only in-frame clones and drops some. The sample contains around 120,000 clones, about four fifths of which appear only once. The sequenced sample was PBMCs. These receptors all stem from a human donor in good health.

This chain joins TRBV27 and TRBJ2-7; 9 nucleotides match TRBD1. The CDR3 has 14 residues. The germline gives CDR1 MNHEY, CDR2 SMNVEV (reference sequence). V lost 7 bases, J lost 6 bases, and 10 bases stayed unmatched. CDR3 amino acids: CASTKDRGSTEQYF. CDR3 nucleotide sequence: TGTGCCAGCACTAAGGACAGGGGCTCTACCGAGCAGTACTTC.

This clone was found a few times. The V gene is TRBV4-2, the J gene TRBJ1-4, with 8 positions matching TRBD1. The CDR3 sequence is 15 residues long. J lost 8 bases, V lost 2 bases, and 7 bases had no gene match. From germline, CDR1 is LGHNA and CDR2 YNFKEQ. The CDR3 DNA follows: TGTGCCAGCAGCCAAACCACAGGGGGGGTGGAAAAACTGTTTTTT. Translation: CASSQTTGGVEKLFF.

This chain connects TRBV6-1 to TRBJ1-5; weak D call: TRBD1 (6 bases). V shed 7 bases and J shed 7 bases, with 17 bases lying between them. This CDR3 comprises 14 residues. Germline assignment: CDR1 MNHNS and CDR2 SASEGT. CDR3 sequence reads: CASTERQVKQPQHF. The CDR3 region has the DNA TGTGCCAGCACCGAAAGACAGGTTAAACAGCCCCAGCATTTT.

This chain links TRBV2 with TRBJ2-4; TRBD2 might be the D (6 bases). This CDR3 region has 13 residues. Germline CDR1 reads SNHLY; CDR2 reads FYNNEI. Trimming stripped 8 bases from V and 0 bases from J, with 8 bases between. The CDR3 loop reads CASRGLAKNIQYF. The CDR3 DNA reads TGTGCCAGCCGGGGACTAGCCAAAAACATTCAGTACTTC.

The gene calls are TRBV7-8 and TRBJ2-7; 7 bases line up with TRBD2. J gave up 0 bases and V 2 bases, and 10 bases lay outside the gene matches. The CDR3 has 17 residues. Germline CDR1 SGHVS, CDR2 FQNEAQ. CDR3 amino acids: CASSLSGWRGISYEQYF. CDR3 nucleotide sequence: TGTGCCAGCAGCTTATCCGGGTGGCGGGGGATCTCCTACGAGCAGTACTTC.

The chain couples TRBV6-1 to TRBJ2-2, with no clear D. V dropped 6 bases and J dropped 8 bases, with 4 bases sitting between them. Germline CDR1 reads MNHNS; CDR2 reads SASEGT. CDR3 length: 10 amino acids. CDR3 sequence reads: CASRQGELFF. The CDR3 DNA sequence: TGTGCCAGCAGGCAGGGGGAGCTGTTTTTT.

The CDR3, as DNA: TGTGCCAGCAGTTCAGACGGGGGCTACGAGCAGTACTTC. It codes for CASSSDGGYEQYF. The J gene is TRBJ2-7, the V gene TRBV28; maybe TRBD2 (6 bases). V lost 4 bases, J lost 3 bases, and 10 bases lay in between. The germline V gene has CDR1 MDHEN and CDR2 SYDVKM. The CDR3 sequence is 13 residues long.

This chain uses TRBV4-1 with TRBJ1-5; 8 bases match TRBD1. The V and J ends lost 0 bases and 7 bases, in that order; junction bases with no gene match: 17. Germline CDR1 and CDR2: MGHRA and YSYEKL. The CDR3 loop spans 19 amino acids. CDR3 sequence: CASSQDPYPLTGGKQPQHF. The CDR3 DNA is TGCGCCAGCAGCCAAGATCCTTACCCTTTAACAGGGGGTAAACAGCCCCAGCATTTT.

This chain joins TRBV6-1 and TRBJ2-3; TRBD2 is a possible D gene (5 bases). CDR1 MNHNS and CDR2 SASEGT come from the germline V gene. The CDR3 totals 13 residues. Trimming took 5 bases from V and 5 from J, leaving 11 bases between them. This chain's CDR3 is CASSLGVRDTQYF. The CDR3 DNA reads as TGTGCCAGCAGTCTCGGGGTACGAGATACGCAGTATTTT.

J is TRBJ2-7 and V is TRBV6-6, with D perhaps TRBD1 (5 bases). V lost 0 bases and J 4 bases, leaving 13 bases between the germline ends. The V gene's germline CDR1 is MNHNY and CDR2 SVGAGI (reference sequence). The length of the CDR3 is 15 residues. CDR3 DNA sequence: TGTGCCAGCAGTTACTCAATTTCCCCAGGGTACGAGCAGTACTTC. Translating gives CASSYSISPGYEQYF.

V is TRBV7-9 and J is TRBJ2-7, with D possibly being TRBD2 (6 bases). CDR1 SEHNR and CDR2 FQNEAQ come from the germline V gene (reference sequence). The V end lost 4 bases, the J end lost 0 bases, and 10 bases lay between the germline ends. The CDR3 sequence is 14 residues long. The CDR3 region is CASSSTGDSYEQYF. As DNA, the CDR3 is TGTGCCAGCAGCTCAACGGGAGACTCCTACGAGCAGTACTTC.

The chain uses TRBV11-2 and TRBJ2-1; 10 bases match TRBD2. V trimming: 6 bases; J trimming: 5 bases; junction bases outside the gene matches: 16. CDR1 SGHAT and CDR2 FQNNGV come from the germline V gene. This CDR3 region has 18 residues. The CDR3 loop reads CASSLHQPGLAPHNEQFF. The CDR3 region has the DNA TGTGCCAGCAGTTTGCATCAGCCGGGACTAGCGCCACACAATGAGCAGTTCTTC.

The J gene is TRBJ2-7, the V gene TRBV2; tentative D call: TRBD2 (6 bases). Germline CDR1 and CDR2: SNHLY and FYNNEI. The CDR3 is 10 amino acids. V was cut by 5 bases and J by 11 bases, with 10 bases left in between. The CDR3 coding sequence is TGTGCCAGCAGTCGACTAGAAGAGTACTTC. Amino acid sequence: CASSRLEEYF.

The chain has TRBV28 and TRBJ2-4, with D tentatively TRBD2 (6 bases). V dropped 7 bases and J dropped 0 bases, with 16 bases sitting between them. The germline CDR1 and CDR2 sequences are MDHEN and SYDVKM. This CDR3 region has 16 residues. The CDR3 spells CASIPAGILAKNIQYF. The CDR3 DNA reads as TGTGCCAGCATCCCCGCGGGGATTCTAGCCAAAAACATTCAGTACTTC.

V gene TRBV6-5 combines with J gene TRBJ2-3, with 8 bases fitting TRBD2. After removal of 3 bases from V and 0 bases from J, the junction contained 2 bases not matched to a gene. CDR1 is MNHEY and CDR2 is SVGAGI in the germline V gene. This CDR3 is built from 15 residues. The CDR3 DNA reads TGTGCCAGCAGTTATCGGGGGGGGAGCACAGATACGCAGTATTTT. Its protein product is CASSYRGGSTDTQYF.

Notes on this clone: At the DNA level, this CDR3 is encoded by other sequences in the same sample as well. The rearrangement joins TRBV2 to TRBJ1-1, with 8 bases matching TRBD1. Germline CDR1 reads SNHLY; CDR2 reads FYNNEI. Trimming took 4 bases from V and 0 from J; bases not matched to a gene: 1. This CDR3 region has 14 residues. This CDR3 is CASSVDRVNTEAFF. Written as DNA, the CDR3 is TGTGCCAGCAGTGTGGACAGGGTGAACACTGAAGCTTTCTTT.

The V call is TRBV2, the J call TRBJ1-4; no definite D call. V gave up 6 bases and J gave up 8 bases, with 10 bases separating them. The CDR3 has 12 residues. Germline values: CDR1 SNHLY, CDR2 FYNNEI. DNA for the CDR3: TGTGCCAGCAGGTCACCGGAGGAAAAACTGTTTTTT. Its translation: CASRSPEEKLFF.

The genes are TRBV21-1 and TRBJ1-3; the D call TRBD1 from the table was never checked on the DNA. TRBV21-1 is classified as a pseudogene. The CDR3 extends over 15 amino acids. CDR3 DNA: TGTGCCAGCAGCCAAAGAAGGGGTACTGGAAACACCATATATTTT. Amino acid sequence: CASSQRRGTGNTIYF.

The rearrangement links TRBV7-9 to TRBJ1-3; 8 nucleotides line up with TRBD1. V gave up 2 bases and J gave up 6 bases; unmatched junction bases: 6. Germline V CDR1 and CDR2: SEHNR, FQNEAQ (reference sequence). The CDR3 spans 15 residues. The CDR3 sequence: CASSLSGQGVNTIYF. Written as DNA, the CDR3 is TGTGCCAGCAGCTTATCCGGACAGGGTGTAAACACCATATATTTT. Using reference TRBV7-9 and TRBJ1-3 for the parts outside the CDR3, the full variable domain is DTGVSQNPRHKITKRGQNVTFRCDPISEHNRLYWYRQTLGQGPEFLTYFQNEAQLEKSRLLSDRFSAERPKGSFSTLEIQRTEQGDSAMYLCASSLSGQGVNTIYFGEGSWLTVV.

This chain uses TRBV25-1 with TRBJ1-2; D not certain. V was cut by 3 bases and J by 8 bases, with 16 bases left in between. CDR3 length: 14 residues. Germline V CDR1 and CDR2: MGHDK, SYGVNS. The CDR3 here is CASSDPLASPGYTF. DNA for the CDR3: TGTGCCAGCAGTGACCCCTTGGCCTCCCCAGGCTACACCTTC.

The V and J genes are TRBV7-6 and TRBJ2-1; 8 nucleotides line up with TRBD2. Germline CDR1 SGHVS, CDR2 FNYEAQ. The CDR3 covers 17 residues. V was pared by 0 bases and J by 9 bases, with 13 bases of the junction left unmatched. The CDR3 DNA reads as TGTGCCAGCAGCTTAGCTACTGGCGGGGGGTTGTTTGGTGAGCAGTTCTTC. Residues: CASSLATGGGLFGEQFF.

Comments on this clone: The junction does not match germline at one end; this may be a read error. The chain recombines TRBV6-1 with TRBJ2-7; D may be TRBD2 (5 bases). The CDR3 has 12 residues. The germline CDR1 and CDR2 sequences are MNHNS and SASEGT. CDR3 protein: CAGSKDFYEQYF. CDR3 DNA sequence: TGTGCCGGCAGTAAGGACTTCTACGAGCAGTACTTC.

The rearrangement links TRBV6-6 to TRBJ1-5; 8 nucleotides agree with TRBD1. The CDR3 extends over 14 amino acids. Trimming at V came to 7 bases and at J to 4 bases, leaving 6 bases not matched to a gene. CDR1 and CDR2 (germline): MNHNY, SVGAGI (reference sequence). CDR3 in DNA: TGTGCCAGCAAGTGGGGACAGGCAAATCAGCCCCAGCATTTT. This translates into CASKWGQANQPQHF.

The V gene is TRBV11-2, the J gene TRBJ2-7; D perhaps matches TRBD2 (5 bases). Trimming took 1 base from V and 1 from J, leaving 8 bases between them. Germline V gene sequence: CDR1 SGHAT, CDR2 FQNNGV. The CDR3 contains 14 residues. Written as DNA, the CDR3 is TGTGCCAGCAGCTTAGCGGGAATTTCCTACGAGCAGTACTTC. Amino acids: CASSLAGISYEQYF.

The chain combines TRBV4-1 with TRBJ1-4, with 8 bases that match TRBD1. V dropped 3 bases and J dropped 8; count of bases not matched to a gene: 11. The CDR3 has 16 residues. Germline V lookup: CDR1 MGHRA, CDR2 YSYEKL. In nucleotides, the CDR3 is TGCGCCAGCAGCCACGTACTCAGGGGGCGTCAAGAAAAACTGTTTTTT. Encoded protein: CASSHVLRGRQEKLFF.